Here is one TCR beta chain with its context. Its matching antigen is unknown. This CDR3 is 12 amino acids long. Germline CDR1 is SGDLS and CDR2 is YYNGEE. Trimming took off 4 bases at V and 4 bases at J, with 8 bases between the two ends. The study profiled TCR beta VDJ and CDR3 using genomic DNA as template. TCRdb independently ran MiXCR on the reads; one entry per CDR3 protein. Among 150,000 to 200,000 distinct CDR3 sequences listed, 40% to 55% were seen once. It was patients with CD8+CD57+ cell expansion by flow cytometry who were chosen for sequencing. The cohort consisted entirely of patients having severe acquired aplastic anemia. The data belong to a study of CD8+CD57+ T cells in acquired aplastic anemia. About the research overall: When averaged, DNA from sorted CD4+ and CD8+ cells came to around 3.4 ug.

Study-level points and caveats: Controls did not differ significantly from patients in CD8+ Simpson's diversity. Some 28 CD8+ CDR3 sequences occurred in both the patients and the controls.

What was sequenced was sorted CD4+, CD8+, or CD8+CD57+ T cells (not recorded which) from PBMCs. The V call is TRBV9, the J call TRBJ1-1, with D possibly TRBD1 on 5 matching bases. This clonotype was sampled from a human donor with aplastic anemia. The CDR3 sequence is CASSSRATEAFF. The CDR3 region has the DNA TGTGCCAGCAGCTCCAGGGCCACTGAAGCTTTCTTT.